This TCR beta chain emerged from a study of cytomegalovirus exposure and HLA in healthy donors. Overall study results and limits: The investigators catalogued some 160 TCR beta chains as cytomegalovirus-associated.

The CDR3 is 15 residues long. Trimming cost V 5 bases and J 2 bases; bases outside gene matches: 5. The germline gives CDR1 SGHAT, CDR2 FQNNGV. Primers for the PCR totalled 60 Vbeta and 13 Jbeta. Method: immunoSEQ multiplex PCR; TCRdb's copy keeps in-frame clones and lacks some. Of about 210,000 clones listed, almost 80% are singletons. With respect to this clone: Its cognate antigen is unknown.

Sequenced sample: PBMCs. V is TRBV11-2 and J is TRBJ2-3; 9 positions match TRBD2. The TCR was taken from a male donor in good health and CMV-seronegative. CDR3 sequence reads: CASSTSGGFTDTQYF. In nucleotides, the CDR3 is TGTGCCAGCAGCACCAGCGGGGGGTTCACAGATACGCAGTATTTT.